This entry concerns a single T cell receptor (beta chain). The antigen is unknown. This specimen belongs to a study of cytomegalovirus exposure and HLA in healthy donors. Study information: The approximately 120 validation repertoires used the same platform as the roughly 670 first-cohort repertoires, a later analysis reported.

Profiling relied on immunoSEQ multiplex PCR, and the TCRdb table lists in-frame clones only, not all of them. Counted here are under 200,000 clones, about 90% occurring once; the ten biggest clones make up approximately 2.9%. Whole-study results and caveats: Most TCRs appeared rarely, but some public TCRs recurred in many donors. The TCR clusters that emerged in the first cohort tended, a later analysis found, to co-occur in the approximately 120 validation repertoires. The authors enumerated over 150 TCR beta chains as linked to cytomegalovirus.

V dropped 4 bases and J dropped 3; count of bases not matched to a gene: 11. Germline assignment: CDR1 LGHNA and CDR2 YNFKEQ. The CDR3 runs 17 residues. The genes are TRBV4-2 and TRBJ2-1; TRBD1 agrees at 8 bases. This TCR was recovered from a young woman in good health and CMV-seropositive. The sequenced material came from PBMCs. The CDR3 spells CASSPTAGGPFYNEQFF. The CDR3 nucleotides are TGTGCCAGCAGCCCGACCGCAGGGGGCCCCTTCTACAATGAGCAGTTCTTC.